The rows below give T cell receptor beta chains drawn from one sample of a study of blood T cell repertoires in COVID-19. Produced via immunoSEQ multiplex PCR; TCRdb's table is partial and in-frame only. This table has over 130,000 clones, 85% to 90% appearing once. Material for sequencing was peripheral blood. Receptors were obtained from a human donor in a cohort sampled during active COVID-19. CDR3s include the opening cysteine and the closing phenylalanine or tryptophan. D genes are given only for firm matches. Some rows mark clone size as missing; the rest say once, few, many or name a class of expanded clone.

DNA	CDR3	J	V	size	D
TGCGCCAGCAGCCTCACTAGCACAGATACGCAGTATTTT	CASSLTSTDTQYF	TRBJ2-3	TRBV4-1	NA	NA
TGTGCCAGCAGCATCCCCGAGGGCCGCAACTATGGCTACACCTTC	CASSIPEGRNYGYTF	TRBJ1-2	TRBV28	NA	NA
TGTGCCAGTCTCAGGGTATGTGACACTGAAGCTTTCTTT	CASLRVCDTEAFF	TRBJ1-1	TRBV21-1	NA	NA
TGTGCCAGCAGTCCCCATTTCTACCCCTCCTACAATGAGCAGTTCTTC	CASSPHFYPSYNEQFF	TRBJ2-1	TRBV6-2/TRBV6-3	NA	NA
TGTGCCAGCAGCACCGACAGGGGAGAAGGTCAGCCCCAGCATTTT	CASSTDRGEGQPQHF	TRBJ1-5	TRBV6-5	NA	TRBD1
TGTGCCAGCATGGAAAGCAGGGACACTGAAGCTTTCTTT	CASMESRDTEAFF	TRBJ1-1	TRBV6-5	medium-sized	NA
TGCGCCAGCAGCTTGGGGAGCGGGAGCACAGATACGCAGTATTTT	CASSLGSGSTDTQYF	TRBJ2-3	TRBV5-1	NA	NA
TGTGCCAGCAGTTTGACAGGGGACACTGAAGCTTTCTTT	CASSLTGDTEAFF	TRBJ1-1	TRBV6-5	once	TRBD1
TGTGCCAGCAGCCGGGACACGGGTGCTGAAGCTTTCTTT	CASSRDTGAEAFF	TRBJ1-1	TRBV7-3	NA	NA
TGCGCCAGCAGCTTTTATGGCAGGACGAACACCGGGGAGCTGTTTTTT	CASSFYGRTNTGELFF	TRBJ2-2	TRBV5-1	NA	NA
TGTGCCAGCAGCTTTCGGGTTTTGCGCGAGCAGTACTTC	CASSFRVLREQYF	TRBJ2-7	TRBV7-8	NA	NA
TGTGCCAGTAGCCAACAGGGTTATCAGCCCCAGCATTTT	CASSQQGYQPQHF	TRBJ1-5	TRBV19	NA	NA
TGTGCCATCAGGGCTGGACAGGGGCAGAATACTGAAGCTTTCTTT	CAIRAGQGQNTEAFF	TRBJ1-1	TRBV10-3	NA	TRBD1
TGTGCCACGAAAAGGGGAGAGCAGTACTTC	CATKRGEQYF	TRBJ2-7	TRBV24-1	NA	NA
TGTGCCAGTAGTATAACCCCGGGAAAAAACTACGAGCAGTACTTC	CASSITPGKNYEQYF	TRBJ2-7	TRBV19	few	NA
TGTGCCAGCGGGCGGGGGGCTAGCTCCTACGAGCAGTACTTC	CASGRGASSYEQYF	TRBJ2-7	TRBV5-6	NA	TRBD2
TGTGCCAGCCGCAGGGACAATCAGCCCCAGCATTTT	CASRRDNQPQHF	TRBJ1-5	TRBV6-5	NA	NA
TGTGCCAGCAGCGAGGACAGGACCTCCTATAATTCACCCCTCCACTTT	CASSEDRTSYNSPLHF	TRBJ1-6	TRBV7-2	NA	TRBD1
TGTGCCAGCAGCCTACGGGGCCAGGGACTGGATGGCTACACCTTC	CASSLRGQGLDGYTF	TRBJ1-2	TRBV7-2	NA	NA
TGCGCCAGCAGCATTCGACAGAGCTCCTATAATTCACCCCTCCACTTT	CASSIRQSSYNSPLHF	TRBJ1-6	TRBV4-1	NA	NA
TGTGCCAGCAGGCGACAGGGGGGTGGAAACACCATATATTTT	CASRRQGGGNTIYF	TRBJ1-3	TRBV3-1/TRBV3-2	NA	TRBD1
TGTGCCACCAGTGAAGGACCGGGACAGGGTTACAATGAGCAGTTCTTC	CATSEGPGQGYNEQFF	TRBJ2-1	TRBV24-1	NA	TRBD1
TGTGCCAGCAGCCCGGTAGCCAAAAACATTCAGTACTTC	CASSPVAKNIQYF	TRBJ2-4	TRBV12-3/TRBV12-4	NA	NA
TGTGCCAGCAGCTTAGGGGGCCCTGGGGCCAACGTCCTGACTTTC	CASSLGGPGANVLTF	TRBJ2-6	TRBV7-2	few	NA
TGTGCCAGCAGTTACAGGGCGGGAGGGCCAGATACGCAGTATTTT	CASSYRAGGPDTQYF	TRBJ2-3	TRBV6-5	NA	TRBD2
TGTGCCAGCAGTTTCCACAGGGGTGAAGCTTTCTTT	CASSFHRGEAFF	TRBJ1-1	TRBV28	NA	TRBD1
TGCGCCAGCAGCCCCCGGGGGGAGGAGCAGTTCTTC	CASSPRGEEQFF	TRBJ2-1	TRBV5-1	NA	TRBD2
TGTGCCAGCAGCACGAGCTCTAGCGGGGGGCTAAACACCGGGGAGCTGTTTTTT	CASSTSSSGGLNTGELFF	TRBJ2-2	TRBV7-2	NA	TRBD2
TGTGCCAGCAGGGGAGACTCTTCCGGGGAGCTGTTTTTT	CASRGDSSGELFF	TRBJ2-2	TRBV7-3	few	NA
TGTGCCAGCAGCCCATGGGGACAGGGGGCAACCGGGGAGCTGTTTTTT	CASSPWGQGATGELFF	TRBJ2-2	TRBV13	NA	TRBD1
TGCGCCAGCTCTACTAGCGGAGCCTACGAGCAGTACTTC	CASSTSGAYEQYF	TRBJ2-7	TRBV10-2	NA	TRBD2
TGTGCCAGCAGACCCGAACTAGCTGATACGCAGTATTTT	CASRPELADTQYF	TRBJ2-3	TRBV14	NA	NA
TGTGCCTGGAGTGTCTCCAGCGGGGCCTACGAGCAGTACTTC	CAWSVSSGAYEQYF	TRBJ2-7	TRBV30	NA	TRBD2
TGTGCCAGCAGCTCCGTCGGGGGGCTGAACACTGAAGCTTTCTTT	CASSSVGGLNTEAFF	TRBJ1-1	TRBV7-9	NA	NA
TGCAGCGTAGGGACAGGGGTCGGGTCCTACGAGCAGTACTTC	CSVGTGVGSYEQYF	TRBJ2-7	TRBV29-1	NA	TRBD1
TGCACCAGCAGCCAAGAGACTAGCGGGGGCTCCTACGAGCAGTACTTC	CTSSQETSGGSYEQYF	TRBJ2-7	TRBV1	NA	NA
TGTGCCAGCAGTTCCGACATGTATAGCAATCAGCCCCAGCATTTT	CASSSDMYSNQPQHF	TRBJ1-5	TRBV28	NA	NA
TGTGCCAGCAGTCGACTAGCGGGTCCTAGCTCCTACAAGCAGTACTTC	CASSRLAGPSSYKQYF	TRBJ2-7	TRBV2	NA	TRBD2